In this sample, the clone carrying this TCR beta chain turned up once. No antigen is known for it. This entry comes from a study of T cells in Graves' hyperthyroidism and ophthalmopathy. Looking at the study overall: Peripheral blood collection took place at initial diagnosis, before any treatment.

Study-level points and caveats: Among thyroid clonotypes expanded above 0.001, most also appeared in blood.

This CDR3 spans 17 amino acids. Looked up from germline, CDR1 is SEHNR and CDR2 is FQNEAQ (reference sequence). V shed 5 bases and J 4 bases; nucleotides not matched to a gene: 9. The source material, RNA transcripts, was used to amplify TCR beta CDR3 regions. The study used the HTBI primer set for a first-round RT-PCR of the TCR CDR3. Each CDR3 protein is one row after TCRdb ran MiXCR on the multiplex PCR reads. This table holds a few hundred thousand distinct CDR3 sequences, roughly 18% found once. Diagnoses used clinical symptoms, serum thyroxine and TRAb, thyroid ultrasound and orbital computed tomography.

This chain connects TRBV7-9 to TRBJ2-3; 13 nucleotides line up with TRBD2. Sequenced input: blood. The TCR originated in a man aged 40-49 years with Graves' hyperthyroidism. For the CDR3, the DNA is TGTGCCAGCAGCCGACTAGCGGGGGGCGCGTACCCAGATACGCAGTATTTT. It encodes CASSRLAGGAYPDTQYF.